This TCR beta chain was sequenced for a study of regulatory T cells in long-lasting Graves disease. Study in general: More than 5 years of antithyroid drugs with positive TSH receptor antibodies defined persistent Graves' disease.

The time point is: persistent/refractory GD, antithyroid drugs over 5 years with positive TRAb. Making the TCR library involved RNA that had been extracted from PBMCs. The CDR3 contains 14 residues. V lost 0 bases and J 7 bases, leaving 9 bases between the germline ends. Germline values: CDR1 MNHEY, CDR2 SVGAGI. This clonotype was recorded a few times. Its matching antigen is unknown. To make TCR beta libraries, researchers used iRepertoire HTBI primers and Arm-PCR of CDR3 regions. TCRdb re-analysed the multiplex PCR reads in MiXCR, keeping a single row per CDR3 protein. Among some 450,000 distinct CDR3 sequences listed, around 22% were seen once. Study results and caveats: Persistent disease samples used TRBV28, TRBJ1-2 and TRBJ2-5 preferentially. Persistent-disease Graves' patients showed less TCR diversity than new cases.

The sequencing here drew on peripheral blood mononuclear cells (PBMCs), taken when the disease was refractory, from a patient treated with antithyroid drugs. J is TRBJ2-2 and V is TRBV6-5; D gene ambiguous. This receptor was identified in a female donor with Graves disease. The CDR3: CASSYSTSVGELFF. The DNA for the CDR3 is TGTGCCAGCAGTTACTCGACGAGCGTCGGGGAGCTGTTTTTT.